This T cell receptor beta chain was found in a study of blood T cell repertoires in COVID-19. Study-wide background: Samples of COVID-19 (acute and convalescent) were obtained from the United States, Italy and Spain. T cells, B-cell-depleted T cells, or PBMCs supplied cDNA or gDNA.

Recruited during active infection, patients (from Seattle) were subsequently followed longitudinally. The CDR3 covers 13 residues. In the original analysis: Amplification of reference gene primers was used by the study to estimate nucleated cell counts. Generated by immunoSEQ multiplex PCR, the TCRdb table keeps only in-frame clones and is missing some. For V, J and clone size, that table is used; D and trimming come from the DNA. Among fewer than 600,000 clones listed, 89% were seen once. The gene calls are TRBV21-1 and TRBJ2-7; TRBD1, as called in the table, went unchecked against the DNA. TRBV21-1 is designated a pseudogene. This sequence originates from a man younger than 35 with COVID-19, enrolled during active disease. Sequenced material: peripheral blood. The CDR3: CARIQGLGYEQYF. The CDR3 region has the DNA TGTGCCAGGATCCAGGGTTTAGGTTACGAGCAGTACTTC.